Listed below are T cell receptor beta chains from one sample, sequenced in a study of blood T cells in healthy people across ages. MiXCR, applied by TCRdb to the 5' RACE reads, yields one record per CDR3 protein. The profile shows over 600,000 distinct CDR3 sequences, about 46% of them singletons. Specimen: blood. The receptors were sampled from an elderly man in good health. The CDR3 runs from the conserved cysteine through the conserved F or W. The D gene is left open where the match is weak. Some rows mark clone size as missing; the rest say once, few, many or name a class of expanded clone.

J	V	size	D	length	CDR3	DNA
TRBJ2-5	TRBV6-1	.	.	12	CASKLAQETQYF	TGTGCCAGCAAGTTGGCACAAGAGACCCAGTACTTC
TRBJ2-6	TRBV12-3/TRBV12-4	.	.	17	CATTLLGTDSGANVLTF	TGTGCCACCACCCTCCTAGGGACGGACTCTGGGGCCAACGTCCTGACTTTC
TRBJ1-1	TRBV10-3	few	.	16	CAISVRPGPGNTEAFF	TGTGCCATCAGCGTAAGACCAGGACCGGGGAACACTGAAGCTTTCTTT
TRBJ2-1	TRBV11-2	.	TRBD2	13	CASSPSPSGRTFF	TGTGCCAGCAGCCCCAGTCCCAGCGGGAGGACGTTCTTC
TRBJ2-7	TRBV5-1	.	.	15	CASRAGDGTLYEQYF	TGCGCCAGCAGAGCAGGTGACGGGACCTTATACGAGCAGTACTTC
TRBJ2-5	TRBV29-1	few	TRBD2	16	CSVERTSGRAEETQYF	TGCAGCGTTGAAAGGACTAGCGGGAGGGCCGAGGAGACCCAGTACTTC
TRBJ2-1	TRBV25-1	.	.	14	CASSEYIEASEQFF	TGTGCCAGCAGTGAATATATCGAGGCGAGTGAGCAGTTCTTC
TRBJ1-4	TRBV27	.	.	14	CASMALGPNEKLFF	TGTGCCAGCATGGCGTTGGGACCTAATGAAAAACTGTTTTTT
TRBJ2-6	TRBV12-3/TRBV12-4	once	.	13	CASRGYSANVLTF	TGTGCCAGCAGGGGATACTCGGCCAACGTCCTGACTTTC
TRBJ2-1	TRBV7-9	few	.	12	CASSLIGEGMFF	TGTGCCAGCAGCTTAATTGGCGAGGGTATGTTCTTC
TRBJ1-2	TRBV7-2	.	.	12	CASSQNSGGYTF	TGTGCCAGCAGCCAGAACTCGGGTGGCTACACCTTC
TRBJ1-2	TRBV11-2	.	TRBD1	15	CASSLGQGDHYGYTF	TGTGCCAGCAGCCTCGGACAGGGAGATCACTATGGCTACACCTTC
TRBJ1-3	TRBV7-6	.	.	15	CASSLSGRTGNTIYF	TGTGCCAGCAGCTTATCAGGGAGAACCGGAAACACCATATATTTT
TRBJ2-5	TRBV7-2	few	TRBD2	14	CASSFRTRQETQYF	TGTGCCAGCAGCTTCCGGACTAGGCAAGAGACCCAGTACTTC
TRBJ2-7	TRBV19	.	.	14	CASSPNRLEYEQYF	TGTGCCAGTAGTCCCAACAGGCTCGAGTACGAGCAGTACTTC
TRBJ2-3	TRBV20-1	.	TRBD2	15	CSARETSVSTDTQYF	TGCAGTGCTAGAGAGACTAGCGTTTCGACAGATACGCAGTATTTT
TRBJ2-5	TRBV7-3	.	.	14	CASSPTGWEETQYF	TGTGCCAGCAGCCCAACCGGGTGGGAAGAGACCCAGTACTTC
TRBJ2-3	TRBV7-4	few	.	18	CASSLEGKRRARTDTQYF	TGTGCCAGCAGCTTAGAGGGAAAAAGGAGAGCTCGCACAGATACGCAGTATTTT
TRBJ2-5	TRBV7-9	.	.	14	CASSLIAGYNEQYF	TGTGCCAGCAGCTTAATAGCCGGTTACAATGAGCAGTACTTC
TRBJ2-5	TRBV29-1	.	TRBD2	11	CNRGGRETQYF	TGCAACCGCGGGGGGCGAGAGACCCAGTACTTC
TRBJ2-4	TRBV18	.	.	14	CASSPALSGTFQYF	TGTGCCAGCTCACCAGCCTTATCCGGGACCTTCCAGTACTTC
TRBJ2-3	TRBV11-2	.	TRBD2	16	CASSTRRAGEGDTQYF	TGTGCCAGCAGCACCCGACGAGCGGGAGAGGGAGATACGCAGTATTTT
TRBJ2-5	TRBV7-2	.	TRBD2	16	CASSSSLAGTRETQYF	TGTGCCAGCAGCTCCTCCCTAGCGGGAACCAGAGAGACCCAGTACTTC
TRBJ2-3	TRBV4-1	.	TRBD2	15	CASSQPGLVRDTQYF	TGCGCCAGCAGTCAGCCGGGACTAGTTCGAGATACGCAGTATTTT
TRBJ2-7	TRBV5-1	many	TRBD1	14	CASSLAGTAYEQYF	TGCGCCAGCAGCTTGGCCGGGACAGCCTACGAGCAGTACTTC
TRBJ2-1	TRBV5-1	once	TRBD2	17	CASSLQPSSGTYNEQFF	TGCGCCAGCAGCTTGCAGCCGTCTAGCGGTACCTACAATGAGCAGTTCTTC
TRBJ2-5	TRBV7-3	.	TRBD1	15	CASSSMDRGYGEQYF	TGTGCCAGTAGCTCCATGGACAGGGGTTATGGTGAGCAGTACTTC
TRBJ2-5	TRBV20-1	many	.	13	CSARPPFLETQYF	TGCAGTGCCCGTCCCCCCTTTCTGGAGACCCAGTACTTC
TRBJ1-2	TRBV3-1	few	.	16	CASSPSREGNARGYTF	TGTGCCAGCAGCCCGAGTCGGGAGGGCAATGCTCGTGGCTACACCTTC
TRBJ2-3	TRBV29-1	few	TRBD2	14	CSVDRLAGSDTQYF	TGCAGCGTCGACCGGCTAGCGGGATCTGATACGCAGTATTTT
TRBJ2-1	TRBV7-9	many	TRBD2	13	CASTRASGNEQFF	TGTGCCAGCACCAGGGCTAGCGGCAATGAGCAGTTCTTC
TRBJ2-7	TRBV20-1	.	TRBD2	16	CSASSSGSISFSEQYF	TGCAGTGCTAGTTCCAGCGGGAGTATCTCCTTTTCCGAGCAGTACTTC
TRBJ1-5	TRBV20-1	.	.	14	CSARAGESNQPQHF	TGCAGTGCTAGAGCTGGAGAGAGCAATCAGCCCCAGCATTTT